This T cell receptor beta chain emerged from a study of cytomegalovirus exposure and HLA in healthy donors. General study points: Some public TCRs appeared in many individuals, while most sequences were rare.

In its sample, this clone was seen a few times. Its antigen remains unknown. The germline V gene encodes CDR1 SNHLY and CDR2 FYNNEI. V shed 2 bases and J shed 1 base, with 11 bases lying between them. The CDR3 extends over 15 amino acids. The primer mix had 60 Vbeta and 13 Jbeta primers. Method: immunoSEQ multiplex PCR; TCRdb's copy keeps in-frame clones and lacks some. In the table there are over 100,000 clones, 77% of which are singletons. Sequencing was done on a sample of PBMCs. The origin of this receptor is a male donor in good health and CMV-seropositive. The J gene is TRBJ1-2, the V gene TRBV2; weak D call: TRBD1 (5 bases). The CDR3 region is CASSESRESNYGYTF. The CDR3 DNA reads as TGTGCCAGCAGTGAATCCAGGGAAAGTAACTATGGCTACACCTTC.